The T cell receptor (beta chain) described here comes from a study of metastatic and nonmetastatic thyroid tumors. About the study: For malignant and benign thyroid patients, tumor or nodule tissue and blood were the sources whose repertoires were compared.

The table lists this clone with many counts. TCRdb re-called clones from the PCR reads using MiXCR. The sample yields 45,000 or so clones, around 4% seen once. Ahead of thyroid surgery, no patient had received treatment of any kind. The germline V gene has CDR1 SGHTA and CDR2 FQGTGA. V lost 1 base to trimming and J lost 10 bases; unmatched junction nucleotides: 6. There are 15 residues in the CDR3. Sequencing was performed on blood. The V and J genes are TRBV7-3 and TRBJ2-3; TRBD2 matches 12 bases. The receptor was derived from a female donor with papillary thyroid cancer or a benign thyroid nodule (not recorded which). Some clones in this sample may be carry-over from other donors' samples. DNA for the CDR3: TGTGCCAGCAGCTTAATCGCTAGCGGGGGGGGATCGCAGTATTTT. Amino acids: CASSLIASGGGSQYF.